The sequence of this T cell receptor beta chain was determined in a study of T cell repertoires in cytomegalovirus infection. As for the study in general: A matching HLA type, together with CMV infection, was signaled by public TCR beta signatures. Study-wide findings and caveats: Dominant in the ex vivo response were TCR beta clonotypes restricted by HLA-C and specific for CMV.

MiXCR, applied by TCRdb to the reads, yields one record per CDR3 protein. Of 450,000 to 600,000 distinct CDR3 sequences in the sample, 33% were seen once. This CDR3 has 16 residues. Germline V lookup: CDR1 SGHAT, CDR2 FQNNGV. The trim removed 5 bases at V and 5 bases at J, leaving 12 bases unmatched. Points on this clonotype: The antigen is unknown.

The source was cultured PBMCs, collected from culture after CMV antigen stimulation. V usage is TRBV11-2 and J usage is TRBJ2-5; 9 nucleotides agree with TRBD2. This TCR was sampled from a human donor in good health (CMV status not recorded). Some clones in this sample may be carry-over from other donors' samples. In nucleotides, the CDR3 is TGTGCCAGCAGCCCCACGACTAGCGGTATTCGGGAGACCCAGTACTTC. Its protein product is CASSPTTSGIRETQYF.